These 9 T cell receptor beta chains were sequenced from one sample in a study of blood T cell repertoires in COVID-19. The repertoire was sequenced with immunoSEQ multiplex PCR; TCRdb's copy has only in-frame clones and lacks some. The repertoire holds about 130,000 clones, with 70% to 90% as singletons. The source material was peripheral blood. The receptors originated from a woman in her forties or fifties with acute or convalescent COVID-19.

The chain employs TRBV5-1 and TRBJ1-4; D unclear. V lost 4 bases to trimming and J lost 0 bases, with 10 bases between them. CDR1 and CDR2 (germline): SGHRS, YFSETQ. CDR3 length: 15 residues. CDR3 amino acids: CASSPTAATNEKLFF. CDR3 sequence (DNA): TGCGCCAGCAGCCCAACAGCCGCAACTAATGAAAAACTGTTTTTT.

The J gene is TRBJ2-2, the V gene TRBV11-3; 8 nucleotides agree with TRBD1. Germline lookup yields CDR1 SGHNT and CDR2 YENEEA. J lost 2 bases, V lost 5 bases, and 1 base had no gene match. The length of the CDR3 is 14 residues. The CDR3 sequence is CASSQGANTGELFF. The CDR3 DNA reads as TGTGCCAGCAGCCAGGGGGCTAACACCGGGGAGCTGTTTTTT. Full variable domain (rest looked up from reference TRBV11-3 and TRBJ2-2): EAGVVQSPRYKIIEKKQPVAFWCNPISGHNTLYWYLQNLGQGPELLIRYENEEAVDDSQLPKDRFSAERLKGVDSTLKIQPAELGDSAVYLCASSQGANTGELFFGEGSRLTVL.

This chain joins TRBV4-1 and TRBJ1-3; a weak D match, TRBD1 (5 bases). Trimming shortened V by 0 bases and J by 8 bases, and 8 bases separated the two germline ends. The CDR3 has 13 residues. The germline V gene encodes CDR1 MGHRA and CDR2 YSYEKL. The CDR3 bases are TGCGCCAGCAGCCAAGATCAGGGTTACACCATATATTTT. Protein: CASSQDQGYTIYF.

The CDR3 loop is CASSPVSTGVYEQYF. The CDR3, as DNA: TGTGCCAGCTCACCAGTGTCTACAGGGGTCTACGAGCAGTACTTC. The chain joins TRBV18 to TRBJ2-7; 7 nucleotides agree with TRBD1. CDR3 length: 15 amino acids. The germline V gene encodes CDR1 KGHSH and CDR2 LQKENI. J lost 3 bases, V lost 2 bases, and 7 bases had no gene match.

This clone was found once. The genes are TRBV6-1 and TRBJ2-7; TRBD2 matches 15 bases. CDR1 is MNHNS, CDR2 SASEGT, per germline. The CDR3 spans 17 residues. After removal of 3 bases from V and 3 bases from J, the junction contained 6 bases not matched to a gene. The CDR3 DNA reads TGTGCCAGCAGTGAGGGGACTAGCGGGGGGTTAGTCTACGAGCAGTACTTC. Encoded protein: CASSEGTSGGLVYEQYF.

This chain's CDR3 is CASSLGGTGESEQYF. The CDR3 bases are TGTGCCAGCAGTTTAGGCGGGACAGGGGAATCCGAGCAGTACTTC. The V gene is TRBV28, the J gene TRBJ2-7, with TRBD1 identical over 10 bases. Germline-derived CDR1 and CDR2 are MDHEN and SYDVKM. With 2 bases clipped from V and 6 bases from J, the junction kept 7 bases outside the gene matches. The CDR3 loop spans 15 amino acids.

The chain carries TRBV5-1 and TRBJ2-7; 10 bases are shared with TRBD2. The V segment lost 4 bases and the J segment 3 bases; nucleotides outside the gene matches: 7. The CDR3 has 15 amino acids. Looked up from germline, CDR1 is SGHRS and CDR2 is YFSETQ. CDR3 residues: CASSPLGLAIYEQYF. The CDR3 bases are TGCGCCAGCAGCCCCCTGGGACTAGCGATCTACGAGCAGTACTTC.

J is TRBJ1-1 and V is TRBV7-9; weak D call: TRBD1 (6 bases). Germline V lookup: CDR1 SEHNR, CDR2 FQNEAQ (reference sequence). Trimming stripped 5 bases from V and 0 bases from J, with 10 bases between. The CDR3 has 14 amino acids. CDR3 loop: CASSPGQLNTEAFF. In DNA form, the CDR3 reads TGTGCCAGCAGCCCCGGACAGTTGAACACTGAAGCTTTCTTT.

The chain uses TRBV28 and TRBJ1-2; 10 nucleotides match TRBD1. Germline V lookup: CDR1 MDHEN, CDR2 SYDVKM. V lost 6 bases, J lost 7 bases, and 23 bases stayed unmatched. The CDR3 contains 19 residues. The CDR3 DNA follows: TGTGCCAGCAGCAACAACAAGATGGGACAGGGGATTGGAAGCGGTGGCTACACCTTC. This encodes CASSNNKMGQGIGSGGYTF.